The 18 T cell receptor beta chains below come from one sample, sequenced in a study of CD8 T cells in ankylosing spondylitis. Study-wide results and limits: Blood from ankylosing spondylitis patients appeared to carry a characteristic roughly 8-variant TCR beta motif.

In TCRdb, the 5' RACE reads were re-called with MiXCR into one record per CDR3 protein. The profile covers 450,000 to 550,000 distinct CDR3 sequences, with over 4% appearing a single time and around 3.6% taken by the ten largest. Their cognate antigens are unknown. Material for sequencing was blood, either unsorted or a sorted T cell fraction (not recorded which). The receptors stem from a male donor with ankylosing spondylitis.

V usage is TRBV5-1 and J usage is TRBJ1-4, with D perhaps TRBD1 (6 bases). With 0 bases removed from V and 4 bases from J, the gap between germline ends came to 10 bases. The CDR3 totals 15 residues. Germline V gene sequence: CDR1 SGHRS, CDR2 YFSETQ. The CDR3 nucleotides read TGCGCCAGCAGCTTGGGGACAGATTTTAATGAAAAACTGTTTTTT. Protein: CASSLGTDFNEKLFF.

Comments on this clonotype: A much larger clone sits a single nucleotide away, making a read error possible. This CDR3 is missing its conserved last phenylalanine or tryptophan, likely due to a read error. The rearrangement links TRBV18 to TRBJ1-2; 10 bases line up with TRBD1. The V and J ends lost 3 bases and 8 bases, in that order; junction bases with no gene match: 15. The CDR3 length is 17 residues. The V gene's germline CDR1 is KGHSH and CDR2 LQKENI. CDR3 amino acids: CASSPMTGGASPLGYTL. CDR3 DNA: TGTGCCAGCTCACCGATGACAGGGGGCGCGAGCCCCTTAGGCTACACCCTC.

In its sample, this clonotype was seen many times. This chain connects TRBV5-5 to TRBJ1-5, with TRBD1 identical over 7 bases. This CDR3 is built from 15 residues. Germline V gene lookup returns CDR1 SGHKS and CDR2 YYEKEE (reference sequence). Unmatched junction bases numbered 9, after V lost 4 bases and J lost 5 bases. As DNA, the CDR3 is TGTGCCAGCAGCCGGAGTTTTACAGGGGATCAGCCCCAGCATTTT. Translation: CASSRSFTGDQPQHF.

This clonotype was seen at least ten times. The chain links TRBV5-1 to TRBJ1-2; D might be TRBD1 (5 bases). Germline values: CDR1 SGHRS, CDR2 YFSETQ. V was trimmed by 0 bases and J by 7 bases, leaving 10 bases between them. The CDR3 contains 13 residues. The CDR3 DNA reads TGCGCCAGCAGCTTGGGCGGGGACGGTGGCTACACCTTC. Its translation is CASSLGGDGGYTF.

This clonotype was observed many times. The chain employs TRBV27 and TRBJ2-5; D possibly corresponds to TRBD1 (6 bases). The CDR3 has 13 amino acids. Trimming removed 2 bases at V and 5 bases at J, with 9 bases between. CDR1 and CDR2 from the germline V gene are MNHEY and SMNVEV (reference sequence). The CDR3 is CASSLTRGETQYF. The CDR3 nucleotides read TGTGCCAGCAGTTTAACTAGGGGGGAGACCCAGTACTTC.

Many counts were recorded for this clonotype. The rearrangement links TRBV7-2 to TRBJ2-3; D is uncertain. The germline V and J ends were trimmed by 4 bases and 4 bases, with 9 bases remaining between them. The CDR3 sequence is 13 residues long. Germline V gene sequence: CDR1 SGHTA, CDR2 FQGNSA. CDR3 sequence (DNA): TGTGCCAGCAGCTGGGGTACGGCAGATACGCAGTATTTT. Protein sequence: CASSWGTADTQYF.

The J gene is TRBJ2-3, the V gene TRBV2; 9 nucleotides agree with TRBD1. The germline CDR1 and CDR2 sequences are SNHLY and FYNNEI. With V trimmed by 3 bases and J by 1 base, 2 bases remained unmatched. There are 15 residues in the CDR3. In nucleotides, the CDR3 is TGTGCCAGCAGTGAGCGGACAGGGGGCACAGATACGCAGTATTTT. Amino acids: CASSERTGGTDTQYF.

This clonotype was counted at least ten times. The V call is TRBV4-3, the J call TRBJ2-3; D is uncertain. The CDR3 covers 17 residues. Germline V CDR1 and CDR2: LGHNA, YSLEER. Trimming took off 0 bases at V and 6 bases at J, with 19 bases between the two ends. Here the CDR3 reads CASSQERGPMVLDTQYF. The CDR3 DNA follows: TGCGCCAGCAGCCAAGAAAGAGGCCCCATGGTTCTTGATACGCAGTATTTT.

This clonotype was recorded at least ten times. For the CDR3, the DNA is TGCGCCAGCAGCTGGGGACAGGGGGCTGCCGGGGAGCTGTTTTTT. Protein product: CASSWGQGAAGELFF. V usage is TRBV5-1 and J usage is TRBJ2-2; 12 bases agree with TRBD1. The CDR3 is 15 residues long. In germline, CDR1 is SGHRS, CDR2 YFSETQ. V gave up 3 bases and J gave up 6 bases; unmatched junction bases: 3.

The genes are TRBV2 and TRBJ2-2, with 12 bases lining up with TRBD1. From germline, CDR1 is SNHLY and CDR2 FYNNEI. After removal of 8 bases from V and 3 bases from J, the junction contained 7 bases not matched to a gene. This CDR3 spans 16 amino acids. The CDR3 DNA reads as TGTGCCAGCGTCATGGGACAGGGGGCGGACACCGGGGAGCTGTTTTTT. Amino acids: CASVMGQGADTGELFF.

There are many counts of this clonotype. The CDR3 DNA is TGTGCCAGCAGAGAAGTGAAGAACCCGAGCTCCTACGAGCAGTACTTC. Translating gives CASREVKNPSSYEQYF. The chain couples TRBV28 to TRBJ2-7; D uncertain. The CDR3 has 16 residues. The V and J ends lost 6 bases and 0 bases respectively, with 18 bases between them. Germline values: CDR1 MDHEN, CDR2 SYDVKM.

The sample holds a few counts of this clonotype. The chain uses TRBV7-2 and TRBJ2-5; 9 bases are a match to TRBD2. V was pared by 3 bases and J by 4 bases, with 3 bases of the junction left unmatched. The CDR3 loop spans 14 amino acids. The germline V gene has CDR1 SGHTA and CDR2 FQGNSA. The CDR3 region is CASSFSGSGETQYF. The CDR3 DNA follows: TGTGCCAGCAGCTTTAGCGGGAGTGGAGAGACCCAGTACTTC.

This clonotype was counted at least ten times. The V call is TRBV20-1, the J call TRBJ2-7; D is unclear. The CDR3 is 13 amino acids. V dropped 6 bases and J dropped 0 bases, with 12 bases sitting between them. The germline V gene encodes CDR1 DFQATT and CDR2 SNEGSKA (reference sequence). DNA of the CDR3: TGCAGTGCGTGGACGGTCGTCTCCTACGAGCAGTACTTC. Translated, it gives CSAWTVVSYEQYF.

This clonotype has ten or more counts. The V call is TRBV20-1, the J call TRBJ2-7, with 7 nucleotides matching TRBD1. CDR1 DFQATT and CDR2 SNEGSKA come from the germline V gene (reference sequence). The CDR3 covers 15 residues. Trimming removed 4 bases from V and 0 bases from J; junction bases left unmatched: 9. In DNA, the CDR3 is TGCAGTGCTACCGGCCACCGGGACAGCTCCTACGAGCAGTACTTC. Its translation is CSATGHRDSSYEQYF.

This clonotype was seen repeatedly, ten times or more. At one of its ends the junction is not consistent with the germline gene, which may arise from a read error. The chain uses TRBV7-7 and TRBJ2-1; 8 bases are a match to TRBD2. The CDR3 contains 15 residues. Germline loops: CDR1 SSHAT, CDR2 FNYEAQ (reference sequence). DNA of the CDR3: TGTGCTAGCAGCTTGGGAGCGGGAGATTTAAATGAGCAGTTCTTC. Its protein product is CASSLGAGDLNEQFF.

There are many counts of this clonotype. The chain has TRBV5-1 and TRBJ2-1; possibly TRBD1 for D (7 bases). The CDR3 is made up of 14 amino acids. With 4 bases removed from V and 7 bases from J, the gap between germline ends came to 15 bases. Germline V lookup: CDR1 SGHRS, CDR2 YFSETQ. The CDR3, as DNA: TGCGCCAGCAGCCAGGAGGGGGCTGGGAATGAGCAGTTCTTC. This gives the protein CASSQEGAGNEQFF.

This clonotype was recorded many times. The chain has TRBV28 and TRBJ2-2, with 7 nucleotides matching TRBD2. The junction had 5 bases not matched to a gene; V was cut back by 7 bases and J by 6 bases. The CDR3 runs to 13 residues. Germline assignment: CDR1 MDHEN and CDR2 SYDVKM. The CDR3 loop reads CASNGGRAGELFF. CDR3 sequence (DNA): TGTGCCAGCAATGGCGGGAGAGCCGGGGAGCTGTTTTTT.

This clonotype was detected only a few times. This chain joins TRBV7-2 and TRBJ2-7; 7 positions match TRBD1. Losses at the gene ends were 5 bases for V and 1 base for J; bases not matched to a gene: 8. The CDR3 is 15 residues long. Per the germline V gene, CDR1 is SGHTA and CDR2 is FQGNSA. CDR3 sequence (DNA): TGTGCCAGCAGCATAGGGGGCGTTGGGTCCTACGAGCAGTACTTC. Its protein product is CASSIGGVGSYEQYF.